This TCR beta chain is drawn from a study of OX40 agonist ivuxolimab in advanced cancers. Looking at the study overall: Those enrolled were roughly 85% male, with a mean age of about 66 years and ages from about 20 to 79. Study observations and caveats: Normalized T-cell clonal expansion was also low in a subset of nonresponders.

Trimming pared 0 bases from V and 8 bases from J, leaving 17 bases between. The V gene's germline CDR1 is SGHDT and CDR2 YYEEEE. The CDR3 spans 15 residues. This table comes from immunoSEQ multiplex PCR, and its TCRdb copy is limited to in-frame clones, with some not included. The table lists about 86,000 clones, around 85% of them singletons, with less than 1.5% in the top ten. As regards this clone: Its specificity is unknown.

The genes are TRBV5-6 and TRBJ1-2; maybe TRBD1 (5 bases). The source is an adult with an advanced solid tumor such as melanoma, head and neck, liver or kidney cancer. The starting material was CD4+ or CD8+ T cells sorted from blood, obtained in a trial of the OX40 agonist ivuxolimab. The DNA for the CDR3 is TGTGCCAGCAGCTTGGTGCGGGGCCCCGAGAGGGGCTACACCTTC. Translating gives CASSLVRGPERGYTF.